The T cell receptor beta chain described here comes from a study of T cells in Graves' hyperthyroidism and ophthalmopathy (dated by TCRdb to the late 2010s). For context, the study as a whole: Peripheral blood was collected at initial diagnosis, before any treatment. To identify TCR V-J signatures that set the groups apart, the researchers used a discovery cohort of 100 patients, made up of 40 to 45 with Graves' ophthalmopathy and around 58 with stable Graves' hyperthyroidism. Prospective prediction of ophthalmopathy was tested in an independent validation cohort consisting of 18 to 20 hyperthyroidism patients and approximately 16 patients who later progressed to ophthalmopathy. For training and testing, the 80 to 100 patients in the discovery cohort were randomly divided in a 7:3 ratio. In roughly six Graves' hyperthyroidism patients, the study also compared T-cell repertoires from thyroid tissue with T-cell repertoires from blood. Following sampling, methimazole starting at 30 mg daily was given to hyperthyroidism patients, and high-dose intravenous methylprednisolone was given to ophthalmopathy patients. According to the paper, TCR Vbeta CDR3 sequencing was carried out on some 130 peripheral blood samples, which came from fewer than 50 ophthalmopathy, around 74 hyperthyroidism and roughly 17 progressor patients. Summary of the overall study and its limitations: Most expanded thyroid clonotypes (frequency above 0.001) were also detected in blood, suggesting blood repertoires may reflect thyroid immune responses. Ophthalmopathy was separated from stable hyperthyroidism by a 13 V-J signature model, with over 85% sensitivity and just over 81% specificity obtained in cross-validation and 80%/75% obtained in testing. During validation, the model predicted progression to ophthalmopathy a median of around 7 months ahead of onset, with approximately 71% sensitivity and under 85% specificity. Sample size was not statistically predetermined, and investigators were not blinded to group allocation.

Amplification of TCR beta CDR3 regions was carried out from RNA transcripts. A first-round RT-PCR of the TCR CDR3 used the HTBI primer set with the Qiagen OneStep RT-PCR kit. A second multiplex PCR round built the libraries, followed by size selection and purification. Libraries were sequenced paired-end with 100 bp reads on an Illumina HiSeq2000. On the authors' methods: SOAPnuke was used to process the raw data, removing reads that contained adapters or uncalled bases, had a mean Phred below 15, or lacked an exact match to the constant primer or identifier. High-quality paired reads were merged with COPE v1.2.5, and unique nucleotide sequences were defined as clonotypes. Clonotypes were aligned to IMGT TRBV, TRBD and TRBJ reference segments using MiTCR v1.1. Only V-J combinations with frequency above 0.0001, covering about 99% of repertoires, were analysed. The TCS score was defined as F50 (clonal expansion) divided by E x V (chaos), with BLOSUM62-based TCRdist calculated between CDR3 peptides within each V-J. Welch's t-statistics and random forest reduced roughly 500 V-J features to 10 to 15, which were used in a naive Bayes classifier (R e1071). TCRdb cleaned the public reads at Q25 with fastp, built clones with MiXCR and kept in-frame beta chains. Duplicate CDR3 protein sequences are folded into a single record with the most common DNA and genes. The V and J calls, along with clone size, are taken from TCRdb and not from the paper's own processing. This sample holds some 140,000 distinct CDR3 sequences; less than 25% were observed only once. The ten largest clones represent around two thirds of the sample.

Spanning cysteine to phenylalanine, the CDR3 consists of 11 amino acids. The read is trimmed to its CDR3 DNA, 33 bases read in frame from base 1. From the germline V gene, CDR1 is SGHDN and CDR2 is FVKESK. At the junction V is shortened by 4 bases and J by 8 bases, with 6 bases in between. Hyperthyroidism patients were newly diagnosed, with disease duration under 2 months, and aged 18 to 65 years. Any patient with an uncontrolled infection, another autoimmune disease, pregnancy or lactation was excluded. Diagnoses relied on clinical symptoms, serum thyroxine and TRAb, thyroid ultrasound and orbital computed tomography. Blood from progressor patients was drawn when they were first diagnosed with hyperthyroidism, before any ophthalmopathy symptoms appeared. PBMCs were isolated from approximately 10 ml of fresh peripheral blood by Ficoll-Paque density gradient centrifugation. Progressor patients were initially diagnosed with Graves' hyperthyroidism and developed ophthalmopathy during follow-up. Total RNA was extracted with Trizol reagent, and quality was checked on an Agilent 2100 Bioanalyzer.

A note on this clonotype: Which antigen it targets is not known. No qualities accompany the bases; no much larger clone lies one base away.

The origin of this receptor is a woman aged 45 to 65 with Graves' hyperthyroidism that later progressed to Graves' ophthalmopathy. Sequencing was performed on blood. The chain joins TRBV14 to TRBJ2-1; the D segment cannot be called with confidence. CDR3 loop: CASSLGDEQFF. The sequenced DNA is TGTGCCAGCAGCCTTGGGGATGAGCAGTTCTTC.